This T cell receptor (beta chain) originates from a study of OX40 agonist ivuxolimab in advanced cancers. Overall study context: The patients got ivuxolimab, which is an agonistic anti-OX40 (CD134) antibody. Males comprised approximately 84% of the group, whose mean age was approximately 60 years (range roughly 23 to 80).

As regards this clone: As yet, its antigen is unknown.

Findings and limits, study-wide: Both CD4+ and CD8+ T cell populations in blood had undergone clonal expansion by week 6 at 0.1 to 3.0 mg/kg.

Data came from immunoSEQ multiplex PCR; TCRdb stores just in-frame clones and leaves some out. The table lists tens of thousands of clones, about 86% of them singletons. The CDR3 loop spans 15 amino acids. Germline V CDR1 and CDR2: MNHNY, SVGAGI (reference sequence). Losses at the gene ends were 1 base for V and 8 bases for J; bases not matched to a gene: 5. The clonotype comes from an adult with an advanced solid tumor such as melanoma, head and neck, liver or kidney cancer. The input for sequencing was CD4+ or CD8+ T cells sorted from blood, taken in a trial of the OX40 agonist ivuxolimab. The V call is TRBV6-6, the J call TRBJ1-4, with TRBD1 matching over 9 bases. This CDR3 is CASSYLGGQGEKLFF. For the CDR3, the DNA is TGTGCCAGCAGTTACTTGGGGGGACAGGGAGAAAAACTGTTTTTT.